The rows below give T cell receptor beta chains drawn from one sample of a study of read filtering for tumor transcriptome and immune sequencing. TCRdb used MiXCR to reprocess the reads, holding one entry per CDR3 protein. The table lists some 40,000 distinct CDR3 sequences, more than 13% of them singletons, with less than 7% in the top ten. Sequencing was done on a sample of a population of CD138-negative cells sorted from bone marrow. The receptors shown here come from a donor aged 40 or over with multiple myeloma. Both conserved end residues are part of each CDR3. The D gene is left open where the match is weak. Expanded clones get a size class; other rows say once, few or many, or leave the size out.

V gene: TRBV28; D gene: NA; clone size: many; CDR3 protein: CASSLGGAYNEQFF
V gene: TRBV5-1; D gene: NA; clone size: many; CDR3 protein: CASSLYSNTDTQYF
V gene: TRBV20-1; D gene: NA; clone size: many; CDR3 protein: CSVFDPPYEQYF
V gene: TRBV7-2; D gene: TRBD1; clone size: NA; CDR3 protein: CASRPWDRVSYEQYF
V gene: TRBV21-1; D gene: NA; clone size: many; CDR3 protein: CASSPRGSMNTEAFF
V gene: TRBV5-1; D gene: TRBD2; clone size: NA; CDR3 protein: CASSLTSGGYNEQFF
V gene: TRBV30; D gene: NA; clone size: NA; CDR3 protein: CAWSVHLARNYEQYF
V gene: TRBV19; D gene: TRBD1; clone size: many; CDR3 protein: CASSIVRTGAYEQYF
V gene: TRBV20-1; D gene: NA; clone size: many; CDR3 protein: CSARDRNRF
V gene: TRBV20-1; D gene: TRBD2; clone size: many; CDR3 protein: CSARDRLAPYEQYF
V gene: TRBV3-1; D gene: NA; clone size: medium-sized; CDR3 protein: CASSQEFGQYNEQFF
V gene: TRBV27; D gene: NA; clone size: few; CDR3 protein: CASSFEGVSNQPQHF
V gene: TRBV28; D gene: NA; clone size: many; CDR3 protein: CASRDSAIPYGYTF
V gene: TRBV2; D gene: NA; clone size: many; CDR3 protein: CASTWQGDQPQHF
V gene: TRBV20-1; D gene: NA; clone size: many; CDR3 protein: CSARGSGTVSEQYF
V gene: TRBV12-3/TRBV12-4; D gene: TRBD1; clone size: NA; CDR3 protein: CASMDRAGPNTEAFF
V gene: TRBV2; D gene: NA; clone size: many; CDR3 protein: CASSEPGGGHTDTQYF
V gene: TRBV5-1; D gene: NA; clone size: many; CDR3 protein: CASSFYNEQFF
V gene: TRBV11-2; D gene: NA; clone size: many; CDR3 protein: CASSSTEGNTEAFF
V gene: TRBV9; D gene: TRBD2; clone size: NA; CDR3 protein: CASSVVSGASQYF
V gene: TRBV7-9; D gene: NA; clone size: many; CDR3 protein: CASSLVLQGNSPLHF
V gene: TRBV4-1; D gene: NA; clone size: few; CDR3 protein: CASSQVSSGNTIYF
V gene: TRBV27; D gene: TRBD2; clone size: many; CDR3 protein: CASSQAGGPDTQYF
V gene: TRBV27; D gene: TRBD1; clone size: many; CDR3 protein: CASSLTGDADTQYF
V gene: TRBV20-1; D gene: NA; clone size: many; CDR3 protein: CSAKDPFGETQYF